This record concerns one T cell receptor beta chain sequence. Its antigen remains unidentified. Patients who had autoimmune disease history or got systemic immunosuppression were left out. The sampling schedule covered blood at baseline, cycle 4 day 1, and cycle 7 day 1. Trimming removed 0 bases at V and 3 bases at J, with 12 bases between. CDR3 size: 15 residues. Germline CDR1 and CDR2: MNHEY and SVGAGI. This entry comes from a study of OX40 agonist ivuxolimab in advanced cancers. At the level of the study: In this trial design, patients received ivuxolimab intravenously at 0.01 to 10 mg/kg every 2 weeks.

General observations from the study: It was also the case that some nonresponders had low normalized T-cell clonal expansion.

Data came from immunoSEQ multiplex PCR; TCRdb stores just in-frame clones and leaves some out. The sample has 45,000 to 50,000 clones; approximately 90% are singletons. This chain links TRBV6-5 with TRBJ2-7; D remains ambiguous. This TCR was sampled from an adult with an advanced solid tumor such as melanoma, head and neck, liver or kidney cancer. Sequencing was performed on CD4+ or CD8+ T cells sorted from blood, taken in a trial of the OX40 agonist ivuxolimab. CDR3 DNA sequence: TGTGCCAGCAGTTACTCGAAAGGTTTTAGCTACGAGCAGTACTTC. Translating it yields CASSYSKGFSYEQYF.